This T cell receptor beta chain was obtained from a study of identical twins. Per the germline V gene, CDR1 is SQVTM and CDR2 is ANQGSEA. The CDR3 has 15 amino acids. The V gene end was trimmed by 3 bases and the J gene end by 8 bases; junction bases not matched to a gene: 12. Study conclusions and caveats: Fewer insertions were carried by abundant cord blood beta clonotypes, but none was seen in memory repertoires.

In this sample, this clonotype turned up a few times. Its antigen is currently unknown. TCRdb reprocessed the 5' RACE reads via MiXCR and lists one record per CDR3 protein. The sample has around 680,000 distinct CDR3 sequences; 8.6% are singletons. These data also formed part of another study, on yellow fever vaccine responses in identical twins.

V usage is TRBV29-1 and J usage is TRBJ2-1; 8 bases map to TRBD1. The sequence came from a woman aged 18-29 years in good health. What was sequenced was PBMCs. In DNA form, the CDR3 reads TGCAGCGTTGAGAGAGAGACAGGGGCGACCGATGAGCAGTTCTTC. Encoded protein: CSVERETGATDEQFF.